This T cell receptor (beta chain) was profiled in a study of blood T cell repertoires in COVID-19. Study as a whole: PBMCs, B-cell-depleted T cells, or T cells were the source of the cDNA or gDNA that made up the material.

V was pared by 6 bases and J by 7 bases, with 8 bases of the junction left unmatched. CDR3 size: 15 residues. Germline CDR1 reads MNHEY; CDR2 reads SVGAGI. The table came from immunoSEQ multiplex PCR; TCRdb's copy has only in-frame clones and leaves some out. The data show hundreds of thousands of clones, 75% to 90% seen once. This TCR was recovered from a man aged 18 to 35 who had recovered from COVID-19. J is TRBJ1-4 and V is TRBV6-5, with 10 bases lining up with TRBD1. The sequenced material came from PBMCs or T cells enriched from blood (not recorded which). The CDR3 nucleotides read TGTGCCAGCAGCCCAGACAGGGGGCATGTTGAAAAACTGTTTTTT. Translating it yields CASSPDRGHVEKLFF.